Below, 19 T cell receptor beta chains from the same sample are listed, as sequenced in a study of cytomegalovirus exposure and HLA in healthy donors (dated by TCRdb to the late 2010s). Library preparation was by the immunoSEQ multiplex PCR assay. The multiplex PCR relied on a mix of 60 forward primers for TCR Vbeta segments and 13 reverse primers for TCR Jbeta segments. TCRdb re-hosts the immuneACCESS table, in-frame sequences only. Its copies lack some clones; in the studies checked, an unresolved V gene accounts for under half of them, and the cause for the rest is not known. For this sample there are tens of thousands of clones; about 80% appear just once. The top ten clones comprise about 5.7% of the sample. Specimen: PBMCs. The origin of the receptors is a man aged 50 or older in good health and CMV-seronegative.

V usage is TRBV11-2 and J usage is TRBJ2-7; 7 nucleotides agree with TRBD1. V shed 1 base and J 4 bases; nucleotides not matched to a gene: 7. The CDR3 totals 15 residues. Germline V lookup: CDR1 SGHAT, CDR2 FQNNGV. This CDR3 reads CASSLVSTGSYEQYF. As DNA, the CDR3 is TGTGCCAGCAGCTTAGTGTCGACAGGGAGTTACGAGCAGTACTTC.

The chain carries TRBV27 and TRBJ2-3, with 7 nucleotides matching TRBD1. CDR1 and CDR2 from the germline V gene are MNHEY and SMNVEV (reference sequence). The V and J ends lost 6 bases and 0 bases, in that order; junction bases with no gene match: 18. The CDR3 has 19 residues. The CDR3 reads CASRIRATGVFSSTDTQYF. The CDR3, as DNA: TGTGCCAGCAGGATCCGCGCAACAGGGGTTTTTTCTAGCACAGATACGCAGTATTTT.

V usage is TRBV9 and J usage is TRBJ2-7, with D perhaps matching TRBD1 (6 bases). Germline-derived CDR1 and CDR2 are SGDLS and YYNGEE. The CDR3 covers 14 residues. V was clipped by 2 bases and J by 1 base, with 10 bases between them. The CDR3 bases are TGTGCCAGCAGCGTGACCGGACAGTCCTACGAGCAGTACTTC. The encoded protein is CASSVTGQSYEQYF. The whole variable domain, remainder taken from reference TRBV9 and TRBJ2-7, is DSGVTQTPKHLITATGQRVTLRCSPRSGDLSVYWYQQSLDQGLQFLIQYYNGEERAKGNILERFSAQQFPDLHSELNLSSLELGDSALYFCASSVTGQSYEQYFGPGTRLTVT.

This clone was counted a few times. CDR3 DNA: TGTGCCTGGAGTGCACAGGGTACTGGCTACACCTTC. Protein sequence: CAWSAQGTGYTF. V and J are TRBV30 and TRBJ1-2; TRBD1 is a possible D gene (6 bases). Germline V gene data show CDR1 as GTSNPN and CDR2 as SVGIG (reference sequence). The CDR3 runs 12 residues. V was cut by 1 base and J by 7 bases, with 10 bases left in between.

CDR3 sequence (DNA): TGTGCCAGCAGCTTGTTCCGGCAGGGAGGAGAAGCTTTCTTT. Protein sequence: CASSLFRQGGEAFF. V and J are TRBV5-4 and TRBJ1-1; D may be TRBD1 (5 bases). Deletions cut 1 base from V and 8 bases from J, with 15 bases between. CDR1 is SGHNT, CDR2 YYREEE, per germline (reference sequence). The CDR3 runs 14 residues.

This chain links TRBV6-1 with TRBJ1-5; 10 nucleotides agree with TRBD1. The V gene's germline CDR1 is MNHNS and CDR2 SASEGT. After removal of 6 bases from V and 6 bases from J, the junction contained 2 bases not matched to a gene. The CDR3 is made up of 13 amino acids. CDR3 loop: CASRTGGVQPQHF. CDR3 in DNA: TGTGCCAGCAGGACAGGGGGCGTTCAGCCCCAGCATTTT.

The chain links TRBV13 to TRBJ1-5; 10 nucleotides match TRBD1. Trimming at V came to 6 bases and at J to 7 bases, leaving 9 bases not matched to a gene. The CDR3 sequence is 15 residues long. Per the germline V gene, CDR1 is PRHDT and CDR2 is FYEKMQ (reference sequence). The DNA of the CDR3 is TGTGCCAGCAGTGGACAGGGGGAAGGAGGGCAGCCCCAGCATTTT. Translated, it gives CASSGQGEGGQPQHF.

V and J are TRBV2 and TRBJ1-2, with D uncertain. CDR1 and CDR2 (germline): SNHLY, FYNNEI. CDR3 size: 11 residues. V lost 11 bases and J lost 0, with 7 bases in between. CDR3 protein: CAVITNYGYTF. The CDR3, as DNA: TGTGCCGTTATAACTAACTATGGCTACACCTTC.

The chain combines TRBV30 with TRBJ2-5; tentatively, D is TRBD2 (5 bases). Germline V gene lookup returns CDR1 GTSNPN and CDR2 SVGIG (reference sequence). Deletions cut 2 bases from V and 5 bases from J, with 12 bases between. This CDR3 is 13 amino acids long. The CDR3 DNA is TGTGCCTGGAGTCTCAACCGAGGGGAGACCCAGTACTTC. It codes for CAWSLNRGETQYF. Together with reference TRBV30 and TRBJ2-5, the CDR3 gives the full variable domain: SQTIHQWPATLVQPVGSPLSLECTVEGTSNPNLYWYRQAAGRGLQLLFYSVGIGQISSEVPQNLSASRPQDRQFILSSKKLLLSDSGFYLCAWSLNRGETQYFGPGTRLLVL.

For this clone: One end of the junction does not line up with germline, which may come from a read error. The rearrangement uses TRBV30 and TRBJ1-2, with 12 bases identical to TRBD1. The CDR3 runs 14 residues. Germline values: CDR1 GTSNPN, CDR2 SVGIG (reference sequence). The DNA for the CDR3 is TGTGCTTGGAACCGGGACAGGGGGCTCTATGGCTACACCTTC. This codes for CAWNRDRGLYGYTF.

V is TRBV7-9 and J is TRBJ2-7, with D maybe TRBD2 (6 bases). V gave up 4 bases and J gave up 1 base, with 17 bases separating them. This CDR3 has 16 residues. The germline CDR1 and CDR2 sequences are SEHNR and FQNEAQ (reference sequence). DNA of the CDR3: TGTGCCAGCAGCTCCAGGCGGGGCGACGGTTCCTACGAGCAGTACTTC. Amino acid sequence: CASSSRRGDGSYEQYF. The full variable domain, rest sourced from reference TRBV7-9 and TRBJ2-7, is DTGVSQNPRHKITKRGQNVTFRCDPISEHNRLYWYRQTLGQGPEFLTYFQNEAQLEKSRLLSDRFSAERPKGSFSTLEIQRTEQGDSAMYLCASSSRRGDGSYEQYFGPGTRLTVT.

V is TRBV7-2 and J is TRBJ2-7; 8 nucleotides match TRBD1. Germline CDR1 reads SGHTA; CDR2 reads FQGNSA. J gave up 4 bases and V 1 base, and 3 bases lay outside the gene matches. CDR3 length: 14 amino acids. CDR3: CASSLGGQGYEQYF. Written as DNA, the CDR3 is TGTGCCAGCAGCTTAGGTGGACAGGGTTACGAGCAGTACTTC.

This clone has a handful of counts. The chain has TRBV27 and TRBJ2-1; 11 bases agree with TRBD2. The CDR3 consists of 18 residues. V shed 5 bases, J shed 4 bases, and the junction held 13 bases outside the gene matches. CDR1 is MNHEY and CDR2 is SMNVEV in the germline V gene (reference sequence). CDR3 loop: CASSPIAGGLTGYNEQFF. The DNA for the CDR3 is TGTGCCAGCAGTCCCATAGCGGGGGGGCTCACAGGGTACAATGAGCAGTTCTTC.

The V gene is TRBV5-4, the J gene TRBJ2-5; TRBD2 aligns across 11 bases. Germline trimming cut 1 base from V and 5 bases from J; bases unmatched to any gene: 7. From germline, CDR1 is SGHNT and CDR2 YYREEE (reference sequence). This CDR3 comprises 16 residues. CDR3 nucleotide sequence: TGTGCCAGCAGCTTGTTCGCTAGCGGGGGGTGGGAGACCCAGTACTTC. Amino acids: CASSLFASGGWETQYF.

The table lists this clone with a few counts. The genes are TRBV5-4 and TRBJ2-5; no clear D. Germline lookup yields CDR1 SGHNT and CDR2 YYREEE (reference sequence). The V gene lost 4 bases and the J gene lost 5 bases, with 9 bases spanning the gap. This CDR3 has 12 residues. CDR3 coding DNA: TGTGCCAGCAGCCGTCCTCGGGAGACCCAGTACTTC. Protein sequence: CASSRPRETQYF.

V gene TRBV30 combines with J gene TRBJ2-1; 8 bases are shared with TRBD1. This CDR3 region has 16 residues. Germline V gene lookup returns CDR1 GTSNPN and CDR2 SVGIG (reference sequence). V was clipped by 3 bases and J by 7 bases; unmatched bases: 14. CDR3 sequence: CAWRPPYGQGGNEQFF. The CDR3 nucleotides are TGTGCCTGGAGACCACCTTATGGACAGGGTGGGAATGAGCAGTTCTTC.

The chain recombines TRBV7-2 with TRBJ2-5; TRBD1 matches at 10 bases. Trimming cost V 6 bases and J 5 bases; bases outside gene matches: 9. Germline assignment: CDR1 SGHTA and CDR2 FQGNSA. CDR3 length equals 15 residues. The CDR3 DNA follows: TGTGCCAGCAGTCCTCGACAGGGGGCGCTTGAGACCCAGTACTTC. Protein sequence: CASSPRQGALETQYF. Based on the CDR3 plus reference TRBV7-2 and TRBJ2-5, the full variable domain is GAGVSQSPSNKVTEKGKDVELRCDPISGHTALYWYRQSLGQGLEFLIYFQGNSAPDKSGLPSDRFSAERTGGSVSTLTIQRTQQEDSAVYLCASSPRQGALETQYFGPGTRLLVL.

The V gene is TRBV6-1, the J gene TRBJ2-5; TRBD2 matches 8 bases. The CDR3 has 14 residues. Germline V CDR1 and CDR2: MNHNS, SASEGT. J was trimmed by 6 bases and V by 0 bases; bases with no gene match: 3. The CDR3 DNA reads TGTGCCAGCAGTGAAGCCGGGGGGGCGAAGACCCAGTACTTC. Amino acids: CASSEAGGAKTQYF.

The CDR3 here is CASSSDTMVTEAFF. CDR3 coding DNA: TGCGCCAGCAGCTCCGACACGATGGTAACTGAAGCTTTCTTT. The rearrangement uses TRBV5-1 and TRBJ1-1; no definite D call. CDR1 SGHRS and CDR2 YFSETQ come from the germline V gene. The length of the CDR3 is 14 residues. V was shortened by 3 bases and J by 5 bases, with 14 bases between the two germline ends.